This T cell receptor beta chain is drawn from a study of identical twins. This clonotype was recorded a few times. No antigen is known for it. Findings of the study overall: Abundant cord blood beta clonotypes carried fewer insertions; memory repertoires showed none.

V was clipped by 3 bases and J by 7 bases, with 16 bases between them. Per germline, CDR1 DFQATT and CDR2 SNEGSKA (reference sequence). The CDR3 has 15 residues. TCRdb analysed the 5' RACE reads with MiXCR anew, one entry per CDR3 protein. The sample has about 1.7 million distinct CDR3 sequences, under 35% seen once. V is TRBV20-1 and J is TRBJ1-6; D might be TRBD1 (6 bases). The sample consisted of cord blood. The receptor comes from a newborn girl in good health. The CDR3 DNA reads as TGCAGTGCTAGCATTGGGGGCTGGGGGAATTCACCCCTCCACTTT. Its protein product is CSASIGGWGNSPLHF.